Below, one T cell receptor (beta chain) is given with its context. The germline V gene encodes CDR1 SGHRS and CDR2 YFSETQ. The CDR3 runs to 20 residues. Trimming cost V 0 bases and J 5 bases; bases outside gene matches: 17. Source study methods: Amplified reference gene primers provided the basis for estimating nucleated cell counts. Generated by immunoSEQ multiplex PCR, the TCRdb table keeps only in-frame clones and is missing some. The V and J calls and clone size come from that table; D and trimming were worked out from the DNA. The table has some 530,000 clones, 70% to 90% seen once; the top ten hold 3.2%. These data come from a study of blood T cell repertoires in COVID-19. Study overall: The United States, Italy and Spain were the sources of the acute and convalescent COVID-19 samples. Sources were T cells, B-cell-depleted T cells, or PBMCs; the material itself was cDNA or gDNA.

This chain links TRBV5-1 with TRBJ2-1; TRBD2 agrees at 10 bases. Sequenced sample: peripheral blood. The TCR originated in a human donor in a cohort sampled during active COVID-19. The CDR3: CASSLGVAGGVIQFNNEQFF. CDR3 nucleotides: TGCGCCAGCAGCTTGGGTGTAGCGGGAGGCGTAATTCAATTCAACAATGAGCAGTTCTTC.